The rows below give T cell receptor beta chains drawn from one sample of a study of cytomegalovirus exposure and HLA in healthy donors. Sequencing used immunoSEQ multiplex PCR; TCRdb keeps in-frame clones, though not all of them. The repertoire has approximately 220,000 clones, more than 60% of them found once; the top ten carry 15% to 18%. The sample consisted of PBMCs. The receptors were sampled from a man between 40 and 49 years old in good health and CMV-seronegative. Each CDR3 is given with its conserved first and last residue. The D gene is left open where the match is weak. Where a row states a size, it is once, few, many or the class of an expanded clone; other rows omit it.

DNA: TGTGCCAGCTCACCATATGGACACTCCGTATTTGGTGGCTATGGCTACACCTTC; CDR3: CASSPYGHSVFGGYGYTF; V: TRBV18; J: TRBJ1-2; size: .; D: .
DNA: TGTGCCATCCAATACTCCCCGGAGAATACTGAAGCTTTCTTT; CDR3: CAIQYSPENTEAFF; V: TRBV28; J: TRBJ1-1; size: .; D: .
DNA: TGTGCCAGCAGCTTAGGTGTAGAATCCTACGAGCAGTACTTC; CDR3: CASSLGVESYEQYF; V: TRBV7-6; J: TRBJ2-7; size: .; D: .
DNA: TGTGCCAGCAGCCCACAGGAGACAGCGTTGAACACTGAAGCTTTCTTT; CDR3: CASSPQETALNTEAFF; V: TRBV4-2; J: TRBJ1-1; size: .; D: .
DNA: TGTGCCAGCAGCGCGGCGACAGGGGCCAACACTGAAGCTTTCTTT; CDR3: CASSAATGANTEAFF; V: TRBV9; J: TRBJ1-1; size: .; D: TRBD1
DNA: TGTGCCAGCAGCCCGGAACAGCGGAGAAGCACTGAAGCTTTCTTT; CDR3: CASSPEQRRSTEAFF; V: TRBV5-6; J: TRBJ1-1; size: .; D: .
DNA: TGTGCCAGCAGCTCGACAGGGTCGTCATCTGGGGCCAACGTCCTGACTTTC; CDR3: CASSSTGSSSGANVLTF; V: TRBV5-6; J: TRBJ2-6; size: .; D: TRBD1
DNA: TGTGCCAGCAGCTCCCCCGGGACAGGGGGCGCAGAGACCCAGTACTTC; CDR3: CASSSPGTGGAETQYF; V: TRBV5-4; J: TRBJ2-5; size: few; D: TRBD1
DNA: TGTGCCAGCAGCTCGCCCGACTGGAGCTCTGGAAACACCATATATTTT; CDR3: CASSSPDWSSGNTIYF; V: TRBV5-4; J: TRBJ1-3; size: few; D: .
DNA: TGTGCCAGCAGCAGCACCGGGACAGGACGACGAGGGACCGCGTCTGGGGCCAACGTCCTGACTTTC; CDR3: CASSSTGTGRRGTASGANVLTF; V: TRBV28; J: TRBJ2-6; size: .; D: TRBD1
DNA: TGCAGCGTTGTCGACAGGGAGAACTATGGCTACACCTTC; CDR3: CSVVDRENYGYTF; V: TRBV29-1; J: TRBJ1-2; size: .; D: TRBD1
DNA: TGTGCCAGCAGCTTACCCCGGGACAGTCCTAATGAAAAACTGTTTTTT; CDR3: CASSLPRDSPNEKLFF; V: TRBV7-9; J: TRBJ1-4; size: .; D: TRBD1
DNA: TGTGCCAGTAGTTTACAGGGTGGGCCCACTGAAGCTTTCTTT; CDR3: CASSLQGGPTEAFF; V: TRBV19; J: TRBJ1-1; size: .; D: .
DNA: TGTGCCAGCAGCTTACTCGTTGCGGCCAAGAATGGCTACACCTTC; CDR3: CASSLLVAAKNGYTF; V: TRBV13; J: TRBJ1-2; size: .; D: .
DNA: TGTGCCACCAGCAGGGGGCCCACTAACTATGGCTACACCTTC; CDR3: CATSRGPTNYGYTF; V: TRBV15; J: TRBJ1-2; size: .; D: .
DNA: TGTGCCAGCAGCATGGAGGTCTCTGGGGGCCTTTCTGGGGCCAACGTCCTGACTTTC; CDR3: CASSMEVSGGLSGANVLTF; V: TRBV7-8; J: TRBJ2-6; size: .; D: .
DNA: TGTGCCAGCAGAACCGGGACAACTTCCTACGAGCAGTACTTC; CDR3: CASRTGTTSYEQYF; V: TRBV27; J: TRBJ2-7; size: .; D: .
DNA: TGCGCCAGCAGCCCGACAGGGGGGCGCACCATATATTTT; CDR3: CASSPTGGRTIYF; V: TRBV4-3; J: TRBJ1-3; size: .; D: TRBD1
DNA: TGTGCCAGCACCCTAGAGGGACTAGCGGGGGGCGTAGATACGCAGTATTTT; CDR3: CASTLEGLAGGVDTQYF; V: TRBV7-2; J: TRBJ2-3; size: once; D: TRBD2
DNA: TGTGCCAGCAGCCCGGTGACAGGGCGGTACGAGCAGTACTTC; CDR3: CASSPVTGRYEQYF; V: TRBV11-2; J: TRBJ2-7; size: .; D: TRBD1
DNA: TGTGCCAGCAGCGCTCGACAGGGTTCCAACAACAATGAGCAGTTCTTC; CDR3: CASSARQGSNNNEQFF; V: TRBV9; J: TRBJ2-1; size: .; D: TRBD1
DNA: TGCCCCATGGGGTGGGTAGCGGGCCTCACAGATACGCAGTATTTT; CDR3: CPMGWVAGLTDTQYF; V: TRBV29-1; J: TRBJ2-3; size: .; D: TRBD2
DNA: TGTGCCAGCAGCTCCCGGGACAGGGGTAGCGAGCAGTACTTC; CDR3: CASSSRDRGSEQYF; V: TRBV5-6; J: TRBJ2-7; size: .; D: TRBD1
DNA: TGCGCCAGCAGCTTTCAACAGGGGACAGATACGCAGTATTTT; CDR3: CASSFQQGTDTQYF; V: TRBV5-1; J: TRBJ2-3; size: .; D: TRBD1
DNA: TGTGCCAGCAGCTTACGGTCTGATAGAGACACAGATACGCAGTATTTT; CDR3: CASSLRSDRDTDTQYF; V: TRBV7-9; J: TRBJ2-3; size: .; D: .
DNA: TGTGCCAGCAGTGAACAGGGAAGGTCGAACACCGGGGAGCTGTTTTTT; CDR3: CASSEQGRSNTGELFF; V: TRBV6-4; J: TRBJ2-2; size: .; D: .
DNA: TGTGCCAGCAGCTTAAACGGCGGTCTACAAGGTGGGACGCAGTATTTT; CDR3: CASSLNGGLQGGTQYF; V: TRBV7-2; J: TRBJ2-3; size: .; D: .
DNA: TGTGCCAGCAGCCCATTTACTAGCGGGGGTGCCTACAATGAGCAGTTCTTC; CDR3: CASSPFTSGGAYNEQFF; V: TRBV7-2; J: TRBJ2-1; size: .; D: TRBD2
DNA: TGTGCCAGCAGCGGGGGGCGGCGGGGGATAGAGGCCAAAAACATTCAGTACTTC; CDR3: CASSGGRRGIEAKNIQYF; V: TRBV9; J: TRBJ2-4; size: .; D: .
DNA: TGCAGCGTTGGGTACAGCCAAGAGACCCAGTACTTC; CDR3: CSVGYSQETQYF; V: TRBV29-1; J: TRBJ2-5; size: .; D: .
DNA: TGTGCCAGCAGTTACCGCCCCTACGCGGCGAACACTGAAGCTTTCTTT; CDR3: CASSYRPYAANTEAFF; V: TRBV6-6; J: TRBJ1-1; size: .; D: .
DNA: TGTGCCAGCAGCCAGGGGGCGCAGGCTGGTCAGCCCCAGCATTTT; CDR3: CASSQGAQAGQPQHF; V: TRBV5-8; J: TRBJ1-5; size: .; D: TRBD1
DNA: TGTGCCAGCACCCTTTTGACACATTCCTACGAGCAGTACTTC; CDR3: CASTLLTHSYEQYF; V: TRBV6-1; J: TRBJ2-7; size: .; D: .
DNA: TGTGCCAGCAGTTTAACAGGGGGCTTAGATGAAAAACTGTTTTTT; CDR3: CASSLTGGLDEKLFF; V: TRBV6-5; J: TRBJ1-4; size: .; D: TRBD1
DNA: TGTGCCATCAGCCGGACTAGCGGGAATGAGCAGTTCTTC; CDR3: CAISRTSGNEQFF; V: TRBV10-3; J: TRBJ2-1; size: .; D: TRBD2
DNA: TGTGCTAGTGGCCGAACAGGGGGCTCCTACAATGAGCAGTTCTTC; CDR3: CASGRTGGSYNEQFF; V: TRBV12-5; J: TRBJ2-1; size: .; D: TRBD1
DNA: TGTGCCAGCAGTTTATGGGGGGGCTCTTATAATCAGCCCCAGCATTTT; CDR3: CASSLWGGSYNQPQHF; V: TRBV27; J: TRBJ1-5; size: .; D: .
DNA: TGTGCTAGTAAAGCGAACACTGAAGCTTTCTTT; CDR3: CASKANTEAFF; V: TRBV12-5; J: TRBJ1-1; size: few; D: .
DNA: TGTGCCAGCAGCCCTAGTGGCGGGAGTATCTACAATGAGCAGTTCTTC; CDR3: CASSPSGGSIYNEQFF; V: TRBV28; J: TRBJ2-1; size: .; D: TRBD2
DNA: TGCGCCAGCAGTTCAGACCCAGGCGGCAATCAGCCCCAGCATTTT; CDR3: CASSSDPGGNQPQHF; V: TRBV5-1; J: TRBJ1-5; size: .; D: .
DNA: TGTGCCAGTAGCTCTGACAGGGTCCACGAGCAGTACTTC; CDR3: CASSSDRVHEQYF; V: TRBV19; J: TRBJ2-7; size: .; D: TRBD1
DNA: TGTGCCAGCAGCCCGGAACTAGCGGGAGCCCCCTACGAGCAGTACTTC; CDR3: CASSPELAGAPYEQYF; V: TRBV28; J: TRBJ2-7; size: .; D: TRBD2
DNA: TGCGCCAGCAGCAATCCGGGACAGGGCTCCTACGAGCAGTACTTC; CDR3: CASSNPGQGSYEQYF; V: TRBV5-1; J: TRBJ2-7; size: .; D: TRBD1